Below, 3 T cell receptor beta chains from the same sample are listed, as sequenced in a study of blood T cell repertoires in COVID-19. Only in-frame clones appear in the TCRdb table, and some are missing; sequencing was by immunoSEQ multiplex PCR. The data contain about 200,000 clones, roughly 84% of them seen just once; the ten biggest clones take up around 30%. Sequenced input: peripheral blood. The receptors were sampled from a man aged 40-49 years with acute or convalescent COVID-19.

This clone was counted a single time. V gene TRBV2 combines with J gene TRBJ2-7; tentatively, D is TRBD2 (6 bases). This CDR3 is built from 14 residues. CDR1 is SNHLY and CDR2 is FYNNEI in the germline V gene. V lost 4 bases, J lost 0 bases, and 10 bases lay in between. In DNA form, the CDR3 reads TGTGCCAGCAGTGCCGGGACTGGCTCCTACGAGCAGTACTTC. It specifies CASSAGTGSYEQYF.

The chain couples TRBV3-1 (or the pseudogene TRBV3-2) to TRBJ2-2; 8 nucleotides agree with TRBD2. Germline values: CDR1 LGHDT, CDR2 YNNKEL (reference sequence). After removal of 4 bases from V and 4 bases from J, the junction contained 5 bases not matched to a gene. The CDR3 has 15 amino acids. CDR3 sequence: CASSPGRATTGELFF. CDR3 DNA sequence: TGTGCCAGCAGCCCCGGGAGGGCGACCACCGGGGAGCTGTTTTTT.

This chain uses TRBV5-1 with TRBJ1-2; 12 positions agree with TRBD1. Trimming removed 2 bases from V and 4 bases from J; junction bases left unmatched: 9. Germline assignment: CDR1 SGHRS and CDR2 YFSETQ. CDR3 length: 17 residues. The CDR3 region has the DNA TGCGCCAGCAGCTTCCGGGACAGGGGGCTTTTCGCCTATGGCTACACCTTC. Amino acids: CASSFRDRGLFAYGYTF.